This T cell receptor (beta chain) was retrieved from a study of preoperative IRX-2 immunotherapy in early breast cancer. Treatment: preoperative locoregional IRX-2 cytokine immunotherapy. This phase Ib study tested locoregional IRX-2 cytokine immunotherapy given before surgery. Germline V gene data show CDR1 as SGHVS and CDR2 as FQNEAQ. Unmatched junction bases numbered 3, after V lost 5 bases and J lost 7 bases. The length of the CDR3 is 13 residues. Here immunoSEQ multiplex PCR was the method, and the copy in TCRdb shows in-frame clones only, minus some. The sample has about 3,000 clones; 65% to 85% are singletons.

The specimen comprised tumor tissue, sampled after IRX-2 immunotherapy. This TCR came from a human donor with breast cancer. This chain uses TRBV7-8 with TRBJ2-2; TRBD1 agrees at 8 bases. The DNA of the CDR3 is TGTGCCAGCAGCAGCAGGGGGCTCGGGGAGCTGTTTTTT. This translates into CASSSRGLGELFF.